This is a list of T cell receptor beta chains from one sample in a study of CD8+ T cells in alopecia areata. Clones were sequenced by immunoSEQ multiplex PCR, and TCRdb holds only the in-frame ones, with some missing. Of approximately 150,000 clones detected, roughly 50% appear once; the ten largest clones hold more than 6.5%. The specimen was CD4+ T cells sorted from blood. The source of these receptors is a human donor with alopecia areata. Each CDR3 is given with its conserved first and last residue. D genes are given only for firm matches. Size values are once, few and many counts, or a class for expanded clones, and some rows have none.

d_call: NA
j_call: TRBJ2-1
clone_size: few
v_call: TRBV29-1
cdr3_nt: TGCAGCGTCGTTAAAGGAGGCGATGAGCAGTTCTTC
cdr3_aa: CSVVKGGDEQFF

d_call: NA
j_call: TRBJ2-7
clone_size: NA
v_call: TRBV28
cdr3_nt: TGTGCCAGCACCAACATCTACGAGCAGTACTTC
cdr3_aa: CASTNIYEQYF

d_call: NA
j_call: TRBJ1-1
clone_size: NA
v_call: TRBV5-1
cdr3_nt: TGCGCCAGCAGCTTGGCTACAGGGAAGAACACTGAAGCTTTCTTT
cdr3_aa: CASSLATGKNTEAFF

d_call: NA
j_call: TRBJ1-2
clone_size: NA
v_call: TRBV14
cdr3_nt: TGTGCCAGCAGCCAAAATCTTAACTATGGCTACACCTTC
cdr3_aa: CASSQNLNYGYTF

d_call: NA
j_call: TRBJ2-1
clone_size: NA
v_call: TRBV11-2
cdr3_nt: TGTGCCAGCAGCTTAACCGATTCCGACAACAATGAGCAGTTCTTC
cdr3_aa: CASSLTDSDNNEQFF

d_call: NA
j_call: TRBJ2-1
clone_size: NA
v_call: TRBV30
cdr3_nt: TGTGCCTGGAGTTCAGGGGTGGACAATGAGCAGTTCTTC
cdr3_aa: CAWSSGVDNEQFF

d_call: NA
j_call: TRBJ1-2
clone_size: many
v_call: TRBV19
cdr3_nt: TGTGCCACCAGGGACTATGGCTACACCTTC
cdr3_aa: CATRDYGYTF

d_call: TRBD1
j_call: TRBJ2-3
clone_size: many
v_call: TRBV5-8
cdr3_nt: TGTGCCAGCAGCTTGACAGGGGCAGATACGCAGTATTTT
cdr3_aa: CASSLTGADTQYF

d_call: NA
j_call: TRBJ2-1
clone_size: NA
v_call: TRBV2
cdr3_nt: TGTGCCAGCAGTGAAGCGGGGCTCCCCTCGGGTCGATACAATGAGCAGTTCTTC
cdr3_aa: CASSEAGLPSGRYNEQFF

d_call: NA
j_call: TRBJ1-2
clone_size: few
v_call: TRBV28
cdr3_nt: TGTGCCAGCAGTTTACTGGGGTTTGGCTACACCTTC
cdr3_aa: CASSLLGFGYTF

d_call: NA
j_call: TRBJ1-2
clone_size: NA
v_call: TRBV25-1
cdr3_nt: TGTGCCAGCAGTGATGGACCCTATGGCTACACCTTC
cdr3_aa: CASSDGPYGYTF

d_call: TRBD1
j_call: TRBJ2-5
clone_size: NA
v_call: TRBV5-1
cdr3_nt: TGCGCCAGCAGCTTGGCTCCCCAGGGGACAGGTGGGAAGACCCAGTACTTC
cdr3_aa: CASSLAPQGTGGKTQYF

d_call: NA
j_call: TRBJ1-5
clone_size: NA
v_call: TRBV30
cdr3_nt: TGTGCCTGGAGTAGTATAGGACAGAGGGGAGATCAGCCCCAGCATTTT
cdr3_aa: CAWSSIGQRGDQPQHF

d_call: NA
j_call: TRBJ2-7
clone_size: once
v_call: TRBV28
cdr3_nt: TGTGCCAGCACCACCCCGCCAGGTCACGAGCAGTACTTC
cdr3_aa: CASTTPPGHEQYF

d_call: NA
j_call: TRBJ1-2
clone_size: NA
v_call: TRBV27
cdr3_nt: TGTGCCAGCAGAGATACCTCAGGGCACGGCTACACCTTC
cdr3_aa: CASRDTSGHGYTF

d_call: NA
j_call: TRBJ1-1
clone_size: NA
v_call: TRBV30
cdr3_nt: TGTGCCTGGAGTGTAAACCCCGGACAAGCTTTCTTT
cdr3_aa: CAWSVNPGQAFF

d_call: TRBD2
j_call: TRBJ2-3
clone_size: once
v_call: TRBV6-5
cdr3_nt: TGTGCCAGCAGAACCCTAGCGGCCTACACAGATACGCAGTATTTT
cdr3_aa: CASRTLAAYTDTQYF

d_call: NA
j_call: TRBJ1-1
clone_size: NA
v_call: TRBV15
cdr3_nt: TGTGCCACCAGCAGGGCATCGACTTCTACCTGGGCTTTCTTT
cdr3_aa: CATSRASTSTWAFF

d_call: TRBD1
j_call: TRBJ1-2
clone_size: many
v_call: TRBV7-3
cdr3_nt: TGTGCCAGCAGCTTAAGGCCGGGACAGTTTGATGGCTACACCTTC
cdr3_aa: CASSLRPGQFDGYTF

d_call: TRBD2
j_call: TRBJ2-2
clone_size: NA
v_call: TRBV2
cdr3_nt: TGTGCCAGCAGGATCGTTAGCGGGACCGGGGAGCTGTTTTTT
cdr3_aa: CASRIVSGTGELFF

d_call: NA
j_call: TRBJ2-7
clone_size: once
v_call: TRBV28
cdr3_nt: TGTGCCAGCAGGAGGGACCTCGACACTTACTACGAGCAGTACTTC
cdr3_aa: CASRRDLDTYYEQYF

d_call: TRBD2
j_call: TRBJ2-2
clone_size: NA
v_call: TRBV28
cdr3_nt: TGTGCCAGCAGTCCCCAGGCTAGCGGCGTCGGGGAGCTGTTTTTT
cdr3_aa: CASSPQASGVGELFF

d_call: NA
j_call: TRBJ2-5
clone_size: NA
v_call: TRBV27
cdr3_nt: TGTGCCAGCAGTCCCCTACGACAGGCTCGGTTCCAAGAGACCCAGTACTTC
cdr3_aa: CASSPLRQARFQETQYF

d_call: TRBD2
j_call: TRBJ2-1
clone_size: NA
v_call: TRBV27
cdr3_nt: TGTGCCAGCAGTGCTAGCGGGAGGGGGACCTACAATGAGCAGTTCTTC
cdr3_aa: CASSASGRGTYNEQFF

d_call: NA
j_call: TRBJ2-5
clone_size: NA
v_call: TRBV5-1
cdr3_nt: TGCGCCAGCAGCTTGCAAGGGGTATCCCAAGAGACCCAGTACTTC
cdr3_aa: CASSLQGVSQETQYF

d_call: NA
j_call: TRBJ2-7
clone_size: NA
v_call: TRBV5-1
cdr3_nt: TGCGCCAGCAGCTTGGGCAGGGACCACGAGCAGTACTTC
cdr3_aa: CASSLGRDHEQYF

d_call: TRBD2
j_call: TRBJ2-1
clone_size: NA
v_call: TRBV7-3
cdr3_nt: TGTGCCAGCAGCTTCACGACTAGCGATGAGCAGTTCTTC
cdr3_aa: CASSFTTSDEQFF

d_call: TRBD2
j_call: TRBJ2-3
clone_size: NA
v_call: TRBV29-1
cdr3_nt: TGCAGCGTGCGGGCGCGGGAGGTACGTGATACGCAGTATTTT
cdr3_aa: CSVRAREVRDTQYF

d_call: NA
j_call: TRBJ2-2
clone_size: few
v_call: TRBV6-7
cdr3_nt: TGTGCCATCCCAGGGGGGACAGCCGACGGGGAGCTGTTTTTT
cdr3_aa: CAIPGGTADGELFF

d_call: NA
j_call: TRBJ2-5
clone_size: NA
v_call: TRBV5-6
cdr3_nt: TGTGCCAGCAGCTTGCTCGGGTCAGCGGACCAAGAGACCCAGTACTTC
cdr3_aa: CASSLLGSADQETQYF

d_call: NA
j_call: TRBJ1-1
clone_size: NA
v_call: TRBV11-2
cdr3_nt: TGTGCCAGCAGCTCACTCTCTGAAGCTTTCTTT
cdr3_aa: CASSSLSEAFF

d_call: NA
j_call: TRBJ1-1
clone_size: few
v_call: TRBV28
cdr3_nt: TGTGCCAGCAGCCCAGTTGAGGGCAGGGGGAACACTGAAGCTTTCTTT
cdr3_aa: CASSPVEGRGNTEAFF

d_call: NA
j_call: TRBJ1-5
clone_size: NA
v_call: TRBV7-8
cdr3_nt: TGTGCCAGCAGCCTAAGGGGGAGTCAGCCCCAGCATTTT
cdr3_aa: CASSLRGSQPQHF

d_call: NA
j_call: TRBJ2-7
clone_size: once
v_call: TRBV9
cdr3_nt: TGTGCCAGCAGCACAGGTACTGTAACCTACGAGCAGTACTTC
cdr3_aa: CASSTGTVTYEQYF

d_call: NA
j_call: TRBJ1-2
clone_size: NA
v_call: TRBV4-1
cdr3_nt: TGCGCCAGCAGCCTTGAGGGGTCTTCTAACTATGGCTACACCTTC
cdr3_aa: CASSLEGSSNYGYTF

d_call: TRBD1
j_call: TRBJ2-2
clone_size: NA
v_call: TRBV6-1
cdr3_nt: TGTGCCAGTTCCGACAGGGGGCCGGTAACCGGGGAGCTGTTTTTT
cdr3_aa: CASSDRGPVTGELFF

d_call: NA
j_call: TRBJ2-1
clone_size: NA
v_call: TRBV9
cdr3_nt: TGTGCCAGCAGCGTTAGCGGTGTAGGGTATGAGCAGTTCTTC
cdr3_aa: CASSVSGVGYEQFF

d_call: NA
j_call: TRBJ2-1
clone_size: NA
v_call: TRBV30
cdr3_nt: TGTGCCTGGAAGGCCACAAATGAGCAGTTCTTC
cdr3_aa: CAWKATNEQFF

d_call: NA
j_call: TRBJ2-7
clone_size: NA
v_call: TRBV5-1
cdr3_nt: TGCGCCAGCAGCTTGGCGGTCGGGCTTACCCCCGAGCAGTACTTC
cdr3_aa: CASSLAVGLTPEQYF

d_call: NA
j_call: TRBJ2-2
clone_size: few
v_call: TRBV2
cdr3_nt: TGTGCCAGCAGTGCTTCCATGAACACCGGGGAGCTGTTTTTT
cdr3_aa: CASSASMNTGELFF

d_call: NA
j_call: TRBJ2-5
clone_size: NA
v_call: TRBV30
cdr3_nt: TGTGCCTGGAGTGTCTGGGGGGCGCCGGTCCAAGAGACCCAGTACTTC
cdr3_aa: CAWSVWGAPVQETQYF

d_call: TRBD2
j_call: TRBJ2-1
clone_size: NA
v_call: TRBV11-2
cdr3_nt: TGTGCCAGCAGCTTACAGTTAGCGGGAGGTGCAGATGAGCAGTTCTTC
cdr3_aa: CASSLQLAGGADEQFF

d_call: NA
j_call: TRBJ2-1
clone_size: few
v_call: TRBV14
cdr3_nt: TGTGCCAGCAGCCCCATGTTTGGCAATGAGCAGTTCTTC
cdr3_aa: CASSPMFGNEQFF

d_call: NA
j_call: TRBJ1-1
clone_size: NA
v_call: TRBV29-1
cdr3_nt: TGCAGCGGAGCGAGGACGGTCGGAACTGAAGCTTTCTTT
cdr3_aa: CSGARTVGTEAFF

d_call: TRBD2
j_call: TRBJ2-7
clone_size: once
v_call: TRBV4-1
cdr3_nt: TGCGCCAGCAGCCAAGATAGCCCCACTAGCGGGAGCTTCTACGAGCAGTACTTC
cdr3_aa: CASSQDSPTSGSFYEQYF

d_call: TRBD2
j_call: TRBJ2-7
clone_size: NA
v_call: TRBV27
cdr3_nt: TGTGCCAGCAGTTCTAGCGGGAACGTCGCGCAGTACTTC
cdr3_aa: CASSSSGNVAQYF

d_call: TRBD1
j_call: TRBJ2-7
clone_size: once
v_call: TRBV18
cdr3_nt: TGTGCCAGCTCCCCCGAAGACAGGGCGTCGCAGTACTTC
cdr3_aa: CASSPEDRASQYF

d_call: TRBD2
j_call: TRBJ2-3
clone_size: once
v_call: TRBV5-1
cdr3_nt: TGCGCCAGCGGCGCGGGAGGGCCAGGGACAGATACGCAGTATTTT
cdr3_aa: CASGAGGPGTDTQYF

d_call: NA
j_call: TRBJ2-1
clone_size: NA
v_call: TRBV20-1
cdr3_nt: TGCAGTGCTAGAGCAGACTTTGAGCAGTTCTTC
cdr3_aa: CSARADFEQFF